This TCR beta chain was obtained from a study of OX40 agonist ivuxolimab in advanced cancers. As for the study in general: Patients were treated with ivuxolimab, an agonistic anti-OX40 (CD134) antibody. Dose-escalation subjects each had hepatocellular carcinoma, melanoma, renal cell or head and neck cancer.

This CDR3 is 15 amino acids long. Looked up from germline, CDR1 is SGHTA and CDR2 is FQGNSA. V shed 3 bases and J 4 bases; nucleotides not matched to a gene: 3. Patients with autoimmune history or systemic immunosuppression were excluded. Here immunoSEQ multiplex PCR was the method, and the copy in TCRdb shows in-frame clones only, minus some. The sample records tens of thousands of clones, 83% being singletons. The material sequenced was CD4+ or CD8+ T cells sorted from blood, taken in a trial of the OX40 agonist ivuxolimab. The chain has TRBV7-2 and TRBJ2-1, with 10 bases that match TRBD1. This TCR was sampled from an adult with an advanced solid tumor such as melanoma, head and neck, liver or kidney cancer. The CDR3 region is CASSFDRGRYNEQFF. In DNA, the CDR3 is TGTGCCAGCAGCTTCGACAGGGGGCGATACAATGAGCAGTTCTTC. Combining the CDR3 with reference TRBV7-2 and TRBJ2-1 gives the whole variable domain GAGVSQSPSNKVTEKGKDVELRCDPISGHTALYWYRQSLGQGLEFLIYFQGNSAPDKSGLPSDRFSAERTGGSVSTLTIQRTQQEDSAVYLCASSFDRGRYNEQFFGPGTRLTVL.